The 17 T cell receptor beta chains presented below share a single source sample, sequenced in a study of Graves' ophthalmopathy and Graves' hyperthyroidism. TCR beta CDR3 amplification used RNA transcripts. The library came from an HTBI-primed first-round RT-PCR and a second-round multiplex PCR. Using its own MiXCR run on the multiplex PCR reads, TCRdb lists one record per CDR3 protein. The data contain roughly 600,000 distinct CDR3 sequences, about 40% of them seen just once; the ten biggest clones take up about 4%. Sequencing was done on a sample of peripheral blood or thyroid tissue (not recorded which). The receptor set was obtained from an adult man with Graves' hyperthyroidism.

The rearrangement uses TRBV7-9 and TRBJ2-3; D call uncertain. V shed 2 bases and J shed 6 bases, with 6 bases lying between them. Per the germline V gene, CDR1 is SEHNR and CDR2 is FQNEAQ (reference sequence). The CDR3 contains 12 residues. CDR3 nucleotide sequence: TGTGCCAGCAGCTTAATCTCGGATACGCAGTATTTT. Its protein product is CASSLISDTQYF.

V is TRBV12-3 or TRBV12-4 and J is TRBJ1-5; no definite D call. V lost 3 bases and J 9 bases, leaving 9 bases between the germline ends. This CDR3 is built from 12 residues. The CDR3 coding sequence is TGTGCCAGCAGTTTTATGGGGTCGCCCCAGCATTTT. This gives the protein CASSFMGSPQHF.

A remark on this clonotype: This may be a read error: a much more frequent sequence differs by one nucleotide. V is TRBV7-3 and J is TRBJ2-2; the D is unclear. The germline V gene encodes CDR1 SGHTA and CDR2 FQGTGA. V was trimmed by 2 bases and J by 1 base, leaving 11 bases between them. The CDR3 extends over 16 amino acids. The CDR3 DNA is TGTGCCAGCAGCTTAGGTGAGAATCTGAACACCGGGGAGCTGTTTTTT. Amino acids: CASSLGENLNTGELFF.

V and J are TRBV12-3 or TRBV12-4 and TRBJ2-7, with 10 bases that match TRBD2. CDR3 size: 14 residues. V gave up 7 bases and J gave up 7 bases; unmatched junction bases: 10. The CDR3 protein is CASTAGTSAYEQYF. The DNA of the CDR3 is TGTGCCAGCACCGCCGGGACTAGCGCTTATGAGCAGTACTTC.

Ten or more counts support this clonotype. This chain joins TRBV19 and TRBJ2-5; possibly TRBD2 for D (5 bases). Deletions cut 4 bases from V and 5 bases from J, with 14 bases between. CDR3 length: 14 amino acids. From germline, CDR1 is LNHDA and CDR2 SQIVND (reference sequence). CDR3 nucleotides: TGTGCCAGTAGTAAGTTGAAGGAGGTCGAGACCCAGTACTTC. It specifies CASSKLKEVETQYF.

This clonotype was recorded at least ten times. The chain couples TRBV5-1 to TRBJ2-7, with D unclear. V was clipped by 6 bases and J by 2 bases, with 12 bases between them. Germline V gives CDR1 SGHRS, CDR2 YFSETQ. CDR3 length: 13 amino acids. As DNA, the CDR3 is TGCGCCAGCAAAGAGGACGGAACCTACGAGCAGTACTTC. The encoded protein is CASKEDGTYEQYF.

The chain carries TRBV24-1 and TRBJ2-3; 7 nucleotides align to TRBD1. From germline, CDR1 is KGHDR and CDR2 SFDVKD. The CDR3 has 16 amino acids. The V and J ends lost 4 bases and 6 bases, in that order; junction bases with no gene match: 12. DNA for the CDR3: TGTGCCACCAGTGAGGGACAGACCCTTCGGACCGATACGCAGTATTTT. Translating it yields CATSEGQTLRTDTQYF.

This clonotype appeared many times. The rearrangement joins TRBV14 to TRBJ2-7; possible D gene TRBD2, 6 bases. The CDR3 runs 14 residues. Trimming pared 6 bases from V and 2 bases from J, leaving 14 bases between. In germline, CDR1 is SGHDN, CDR2 FVKESK. The CDR3 sequence: CASRRSSGAYEQYF. The CDR3 DNA sequence: TGTGCCAGCAGACGATCTTCGGGAGCCTACGAGCAGTACTTC.

The table lists this clonotype with many counts. This chain uses TRBV2 with TRBJ1-2; D uncertain. Germline values: CDR1 SNHLY, CDR2 FYNNEI. This CDR3 comprises 11 residues. The V and J ends lost 4 bases and 6 bases respectively, with 6 bases between them. This CDR3 reads CASSVHDGYTF. The CDR3 DNA reads as TGTGCCAGCAGTGTTCATGATGGCTACACCTTC.

Ten or more counts support this clonotype. This sequence joins TRBV4-2 and TRBJ2-7, with a weak D call TRBD1 (5 bases). V gave up 6 bases and J gave up 2 bases, with 11 bases separating them. The CDR3 contains 13 residues. Looked up from germline, CDR1 is LGHNA and CDR2 is YNFKEQ. CDR3 coding DNA: TGTGCCAGCAGGGGCGACAGTACCTACGAGCAGTACTTC. It encodes CASRGDSTYEQYF.

This chain joins TRBV5-1 and TRBJ2-2, with D maybe TRBD1 (7 bases). V gave up 4 bases and J gave up 2 bases, with 12 bases separating them. The CDR3 consists of 15 residues. CDR1 and CDR2 (germline): SGHRS, YFSETQ. The CDR3 is CASSAGQINTGELFF. As DNA, the CDR3 is TGCGCCAGCAGCGCGGGACAGATCAACACCGGGGAGCTGTTTTTT.

This clonotype was picked up many times. The chain is built from TRBV6-5 and TRBJ1-5; 7 positions agree with TRBD1. V shed 4 bases and J 5 bases; nucleotides not matched to a gene: 5. CDR3 length equals 14 residues. Germline V gene data show CDR1 as MNHEY and CDR2 as SVGAGI. DNA of the CDR3: TGTGCCAGCAGTTTCAGGGGGGGCGATCAGCCCCAGCATTTT. Protein: CASSFRGGDQPQHF.

This chain joins TRBV15 and TRBJ2-5; 8 nucleotides agree with TRBD2. V was pared by 3 bases and J by 5 bases, with 8 bases of the junction left unmatched. From germline, CDR1 is LNHNV and CDR2 YYDKDF (reference sequence). The CDR3 runs 15 residues. The CDR3 sequence is CATSRTAGVGETQYF. The DNA for the CDR3 is TGTGCCACCAGCAGGACAGCGGGAGTAGGTGAGACCCAGTACTTC.

V and J are TRBV2 and TRBJ1-1, with 9 positions matching TRBD1. V shed 11 bases and J 3 bases; nucleotides not matched to a gene: 7. CDR3 size: 13 residues. Germline CDR1 reads SNHLY; CDR2 reads FYNNEI. This chain's CDR3 is CAASGTGYTEAFF. The CDR3 region has the DNA TGTGCCGCAAGCGGGACAGGGTACACTGAAGCTTTCTTT.

The chain combines TRBV12-5 with TRBJ2-7; weak D call: TRBD2 (6 bases). Germline CDR1 reads LGHNT; CDR2 reads FRNRAP. Trimming took off 6 bases at V and 8 bases at J, with 29 bases between the two ends. The CDR3 totals 17 residues. CDR3 bases: TGTGCTAGTGGCGATGGAGTCGGACGGGGGACTTCGCGCAAGCAGTACTTC. Protein product: CASGDGVGRGTSRKQYF.

This clonotype appeared many times. The rearrangement joins TRBV7-2 to TRBJ1-4; D gene uncertain. In germline, CDR1 is SGHTA, CDR2 FQGNSA. The CDR3 has 13 residues. V gave up 2 bases and J gave up 7 bases, with 8 bases separating them. This CDR3 is CASSLKASEKLFF. CDR3 coding DNA: TGTGCCAGCAGCTTAAAGGCTAGTGAAAAACTGTTTTTT. Full variable domain (remainder filled in from reference TRBV7-2 and TRBJ1-4): GAGVSQSPSNKVTEKGKDVELRCDPISGHTALYWYRQSLGQGLEFLIYFQGNSAPDKSGLPSDRFSAERTGGSVSTLTIQRTQQEDSAVYLCASSLKASEKLFFGSGTQLSVL.

This clonotype has a single count. This chain uses TRBV7-9 with TRBJ2-7; D unresolved. CDR1 SEHNR and CDR2 FQNEAQ come from the germline V gene (reference sequence). V gave up 0 bases and J gave up 7 bases, with 16 bases separating them. The CDR3 has 15 amino acids. The CDR3 bases are TGTGCCAGCAGCTTAGCGGCGGATCCCATGGATGAGCAGTACTTC. It translates to CASSLAADPMDEQYF.